The 17 T cell receptor beta chains in this list originate from one sample, sequenced in a study of Tregs in tolerant kidney transplant recipients. Libraries were prepared by immunoSEQ multiplex PCR; TCRdb keeps only in-frame clonotypes and omits some of them. The sample holds around 78,000 clones, approximately 90% seen once. This specimen was Tregs from blood, taken before the transplant. All receptors come from a human donor who received a combined kidney and bone marrow transplant.

The chain has TRBV5-1 and TRBJ2-3; D remains unclear. Germline V gives CDR1 SGHRS, CDR2 YFSETQ. The CDR3 is made up of 13 amino acids. V was clipped by 4 bases and J by 3 bases, with 9 bases between them. CDR3 residues: CASSDAFTDTQYF. The CDR3 DNA is TGCGCCAGCAGCGACGCGTTTACAGATACGCAGTATTTT.

The chain combines TRBV6-1 with TRBJ2-3; D possibly uses TRBD1 or TRBD2 (5 bases each). Germline CDR1 is MNHNS and CDR2 is SASEGT. This CDR3 is 15 amino acids long. Between the trimmed V and J ends, which lost 7 bases and 0 bases, there was a span of 14 bases. This CDR3 is CASTRDGTSTDTQYF. The DNA for the CDR3 is TGTGCCAGCACCAGGGACGGAACTAGCACAGATACGCAGTATTTT.

The chain uses TRBV5-1 and TRBJ2-3; D is tentatively TRBD1 or TRBD2 (5 bases each). The germline V gene encodes CDR1 SGHRS and CDR2 YFSETQ. Deletions cut 0 bases from V and 2 bases from J, with 10 bases between. This CDR3 contains 15 residues. In DNA form, the CDR3 reads TGCGCCAGCAGCTTGGTTGGGGGTTACACAGATACGCAGTATTTT. This sequence encodes CASSLVGGYTDTQYF.

The chain joins TRBV7-2 to TRBJ2-3; 9 positions match TRBD2. The CDR3 is made up of 16 amino acids. The trim removed 0 bases at V and 3 bases at J, leaving 4 bases unmatched. Germline V lookup: CDR1 SGHTA, CDR2 FQGNSA. CDR3 DNA: TGTGCCAGCAGCTTAGCCCTAGCGGGATTAACAGATACGCAGTATTTT. As protein: CASSLALAGLTDTQYF. Drawing the rest from reference TRBV7-2 and TRBJ2-3, the complete variable domain is GAGVSQSPSNKVTEKGKDVELRCDPISGHTALYWYRQSLGQGLEFLIYFQGNSAPDKSGLPSDRFSAERTGGSVSTLTIQRTQQEDSAVYLCASSLALAGLTDTQYFGPGTRLTVL.

This sequence joins TRBV6-4 and TRBJ2-3, with 7 bases matching TRBD1. The V gene's germline CDR1 is MRHNA and CDR2 SNTAGT. This CDR3 is built from 12 residues. Written as DNA, the CDR3 is TGTTTAGACAGGGTAATTTCAGATACGCAGTATTTT. Amino acid sequence: CLDRVISDTQYF.

The rearrangement joins TRBV19 to TRBJ2-3; a weak D match, TRBD2 (6 bases). This CDR3 region has 12 residues. V was cut by 5 bases and J by 4 bases, with 7 bases left in between. CDR1 and CDR2 (germline): LNHDA, SQIVND (reference sequence). CDR3 nucleotides: TGTGCCAGTAGTCGGGGGTCAGATACGCAGTATTTT. Amino acid sequence: CASSRGSDTQYF.

This chain links TRBV19 with TRBJ1-5; 9 bases are shared with TRBD1. The junction had 10 bases not matched to a gene; V was cut back by 7 bases and J by 0 bases. CDR1 and CDR2 from the germline V gene are LNHDA and SQIVND (reference sequence). The CDR3 runs to 17 residues. CDR3 loop: CASTGTGMPYSNQPQHF. The CDR3 DNA reads as TGTGCCAGTACCGGGACAGGGATGCCCTATAGCAATCAGCCCCAGCATTTT.

The sample holds one count of this clone. The chain uses TRBV5-1 and TRBJ1-2, with no clear D. The CDR3 runs to 15 residues. CDR1 is SGHRS, CDR2 YFSETQ, per germline. The V gene lost 0 bases and the J gene lost 3 bases, with 12 bases spanning the gap. In nucleotides, the CDR3 is TGCGCCAGCAGCTTGGCCGAGGGAGGCGACTATGGCTACACCTTC. Translated, it gives CASSLAEGGDYGYTF.

The V call is TRBV18, the J call TRBJ1-1; 10 bases fit TRBD1. Per germline, CDR1 KGHSH and CDR2 LQKENI. V lost 4 bases, J lost 2 bases, and 1 base stayed unmatched. The CDR3 runs to 14 residues. DNA for the CDR3: TGTGCCAGCTCACGGGACAGGGGAAACACTGAAGCTTTCTTT. Amino acid sequence: CASSRDRGNTEAFF.

This chain uses TRBV5-5 with TRBJ2-7; D possibly corresponds to TRBD1 (5 bases). Per the germline V gene, CDR1 is SGHKS and CDR2 is YYEKEE (reference sequence). The length of the CDR3 is 14 residues. Trimming left V 1 base short and J 7 bases short, with 15 bases between. CDR3 DNA sequence: TGTGCCAGCAGCTTGCAGGGTGGGGTTGGAGAGCAGTACTTC. Residues: CASSLQGGVGEQYF.

The V call is TRBV5-6, the J call TRBJ2-4, with 7 bases fitting TRBD2. Germline lookup yields CDR1 SGHDT and CDR2 YYEEEE. J lost 6 bases, V lost 2 bases, and 11 bases had no gene match. This CDR3 comprises 16 residues. CDR3 protein: CASSFRMSGTRNIQYF. CDR3 DNA sequence: TGTGCCAGCAGCTTCCGAATGAGCGGGACGCGAAACATTCAGTACTTC.

This clone occurred once. This rearrangement joins TRBV28 to TRBJ2-7; D is possibly TRBD1 or TRBD2 (5 bases each). V lost 5 bases to trimming and J lost 6 bases, with 8 bases between them. The CDR3 runs 11 residues. Germline V gene lookup returns CDR1 MDHEN and CDR2 SYDVKM. In nucleotides, the CDR3 is TGTGCCAGCAGTGCAGGGAGCGAGCAGTACTTC. This codes for CASSAGSEQYF. The whole variable domain, remainder taken from reference TRBV28 and TRBJ2-7, is DVKVTQSSRYLVKRTGEKVFLECVQDMDHENMFWYRQDPGLGLRLIYFSYDVKMKEKGDIPEGYSVSREKKERFSLILESASTNQTSMYLCASSAGSEQYFGPGTRLTVT.

The chain uses TRBV11-2 and TRBJ1-2; 7 bases are shared with TRBD1. V was pared by 5 bases and J by 8 bases, with 5 bases of the junction left unmatched. Germline assignment: CDR1 SGHAT and CDR2 FQNNGV. CDR3 length equals 12 residues. CDR3 nucleotides: TGTGCCAGCAGCAGACAGGGTGTGGGCTACACCTTC. This codes for CASSRQGVGYTF.

The CDR3 nucleotides are TGTGCCTCAACGCTGGAGAGGGAGACCCAGTACTTC. This sequence encodes CASTLERETQYF. V usage is TRBV2 and J usage is TRBJ2-5; no firm D call. V lost 11 bases to trimming and J lost 5 bases, with 15 bases between them. There are 12 residues in the CDR3. CDR1 is SNHLY and CDR2 is FYNNEI in the germline V gene.

The V gene is TRBV9, the J gene TRBJ1-3; 11 nucleotides line up with TRBD1. The CDR3 totals 15 residues. The V gene end was trimmed by 1 base and the J gene end by 9 bases; junction bases not matched to a gene: 6. Germline assignment: CDR1 SGDLS and CDR2 YYNGEE. This CDR3 reads CASSVSGQGVSTIYF. CDR3 coding DNA: TGTGCCAGCAGCGTATCGGGACAGGGGGTTAGCACCATATATTTT. Full variable domain (rest looked up from reference TRBV9 and TRBJ1-3): DSGVTQTPKHLITATGQRVTLRCSPRSGDLSVYWYQQSLDQGLQFLIQYYNGEERAKGNILERFSAQQFPDLHSELNLSSLELGDSALYFCASSVSGQGVSTIYFGEGSWLTVV.

J is TRBJ2-1 and V is TRBV7-2; D possibly corresponds to TRBD2 (6 bases). The length of the CDR3 is 14 residues. Trimming took 5 bases from V and 6 from J, leaving 14 bases between them. CDR1 is SGHTA, CDR2 FQGNSA, per germline. Written as DNA, the CDR3 is TGTGCCAGCAGCCGTCGACTAGTCGGCAATGAGCAGTTCTTC. Its protein product is CASSRRLVGNEQFF.

The chain couples TRBV2 to TRBJ1-2; D call uncertain. Trimming left V 6 bases short and J 4 bases short, with 12 bases between. The CDR3 has 13 amino acids. Per the germline V gene, CDR1 is SNHLY and CDR2 is FYNNEI. CDR3 sequence (DNA): TGTGCCAGCAGGACCAGGACCCTCTATGGCTACACCTTC. This codes for CASRTRTLYGYTF.